This TCR beta chain was profiled in a study of beta chain features in type 1 diabetes. cDNA synthesis used the whole RNA isolate, giving expressed TCRB sequences. Sequenced by immunoSEQ multiplex PCR; TCRdb stores in-frame clones only, minus some. The sample holds under 150,000 clones, roughly a sixth seen once. Whole-study findings and limits: When VDJ junctions were examined, type 1 diabetes patients showed fewer insertions and more deletions. For patients and controls alike, PCR might favor shorter templates to the same degree. Shortening of TCRB CDR3s, moderate but significant, appeared in all four CD4+ subsets of Type 1 diabetes patients.

Sorted populations all had greater than 95% purity. The length of the CDR3 is 14 residues. There are a few counts of this clone. Antigen specificity is unknown. Sequenced input: central memory CD4+ T cells from blood. The chain combines TRBV21-1 with TRBJ2-2. TRBV21-1 is a documented pseudogene. This receptor was obtained from a man younger than 30 with type 1 diabetes. In DNA form, the CDR3 reads TGTGCCAGCAGCAAAGGTGGAAAACGCGGGGAGCTGTTTTTT. Protein: CASSKGGKRGELFF.